The 11 T cell receptor beta chains below come from one sample, sequenced in a study of CD8 T cells in ankylosing spondylitis (dated by TCRdb to about 2017). Antigen specificity for these receptors is unknown. The full study reports these points: A TCR beta motif of 7 or 8 highly homologous amino acid variants appeared characteristic of blood from ankylosing spondylitis patients.

The protocol used for the library was 5' RACE. The run used an Illumina HiSeq 2500. In-frame beta chains were kept once TCRdb had trimmed the public reads at Q25 with fastp and called clones with MiXCR. All rows with the same CDR3 protein become a single entry with the most common DNA and genes. The sample has about 400,000 distinct CDR3 sequences on record, approximately 20% of them singletons. Of the sample, 16% falls within the top ten clones. Sequencing was performed on blood, either unsorted or a sorted T cell fraction (not recorded which). Receptors originate from a male donor with ankylosing spondylitis.

The CDR3 loop is CSANPGLAGVLETQYF. The CDR3 bases are TGCAGTGCCAATCCGGGACTAGCGGGAGTTTTGGAGACCCAGTACTTC. This sequence joins TRBV20-1 and TRBJ2-5, with 14 bases identical to TRBD2. V dropped 6 bases and J dropped 5; count of bases not matched to a gene: 11. This CDR3 region has 16 residues. The germline V gene encodes CDR1 DFQATT and CDR2 SNEGSKA (reference sequence).

The V call is TRBV20-1, the J call TRBJ2-7; maybe TRBD2 (5 bases). With 4 bases removed from V and 6 bases from J, the gap between germline ends came to 10 bases. The CDR3 has 11 amino acids. Germline CDR1 and CDR2: DFQATT and SNEGSKA (reference sequence). DNA for the CDR3: TGCAGTGCTAATGAGGGTGGCGAGCAGTACTTC. Amino acid sequence: CSANEGGEQYF.

The chain employs TRBV12-3 or TRBV12-4 and TRBJ1-1, with no clear D. V was cut by 8 bases and J by 4 bases, with 14 bases left in between. The CDR3 contains 13 residues. CDR3 protein: CASRRVPATEAFF. The CDR3 bases are TGTGCCAGCCGGCGGGTCCCGGCCACTGAAGCTTTCTTT.

This clonotype was counted a few times. The rearrangement uses TRBV5-6 and TRBJ1-5, with 10 bases lining up with TRBD1. Per the germline V gene, CDR1 is SGHDT and CDR2 is YYEEEE. After removal of 5 bases from V and 7 bases from J, the junction contained 3 bases not matched to a gene. The CDR3 has 13 amino acids. This chain's CDR3 is CASSRTGGQPQHF. The CDR3 DNA sequence: TGTGCCAGCAGTAGGACAGGGGGACAGCCCCAGCATTTT.

V is TRBV6-1 and J is TRBJ2-4; 9 bases align to TRBD1. The CDR3 has 18 amino acids. Germline V gene lookup returns CDR1 MNHNS and CDR2 SASEGT. After removal of 5 bases from V and 0 bases from J, the junction contained 11 bases not matched to a gene. This chain's CDR3 is CASSPGQGHPLAKNIQYF. The CDR3 DNA reads TGTGCCAGCAGTCCAGGACAGGGGCACCCCTTAGCCAAAAACATTCAGTACTTC.

There are many counts of this clonotype. The chain employs TRBV29-1 and TRBJ2-5; D is tentatively TRBD1 or TRBD2 (6 bases each). CDR1 is SQVTM and CDR2 is ANQGSEA in the germline V gene. The CDR3 length is 13 residues. Trimming pared 6 bases from V and 3 bases from J, leaving 14 bases between. CDR3 coding DNA: TGCAGCGTCGGAGGGGGTGGGAAAGAGACCCAGTACTTC. Its translation is CSVGGGGKETQYF.

The chain employs TRBV29-1 and TRBJ2-3; D is unclear. Germline V gene lookup returns CDR1 SQVTM and CDR2 ANQGSEA. This CDR3 contains 12 residues. V was cut by 4 bases and J by 4 bases, with 9 bases left in between. The CDR3 DNA is TGCAGCGTTGTTAGGGCTGCAGATACGCAGTATTTT. Its translation is CSVVRAADTQYF.

The chain joins TRBV29-1 to TRBJ2-3, with 8 bases aligning to TRBD2. This CDR3 region has 14 residues. With 6 bases clipped from V and 10 bases from J, the junction kept 15 bases outside the gene matches. Per the germline V gene, CDR1 is SQVTM and CDR2 is ANQGSEA. As DNA, the CDR3 is TGCAGCGTCCCCCCCTCTAGCGGGTTCGGGGCGCAGTATTTT. This encodes CSVPPSSGFGAQYF.

V and J are TRBV5-4 and TRBJ2-1; D perhaps matches TRBD2 (6 bases). Trimming removed 4 bases at V and 4 bases at J, with 18 bases between. This CDR3 is built from 16 residues. Germline loops: CDR1 SGHNT, CDR2 YYREEE (reference sequence). CDR3 sequence: CASSRSAGGTYNEQFF. In DNA, the CDR3 is TGTGCCAGCAGCCGAAGTGCCGGCGGGACGTACAATGAGCAGTTCTTC.

The table lists this clonotype with many counts. The gene calls are TRBV28 and TRBJ2-2; perhaps TRBD2 as D (5 bases). With 7 bases removed from V and 1 base from J, the gap between germline ends came to 10 bases. Germline assignment: CDR1 MDHEN and CDR2 SYDVKM. The CDR3 loop spans 14 amino acids. The CDR3 DNA is TGTGCCAGCAAGGACTTCCAGAACACCGGGGAGCTGTTTTTT. Its translation is CASKDFQNTGELFF. Filled out from reference TRBV28 and TRBJ2-2, the complete variable domain reads DVKVTQSSRYLVKRTGEKVFLECVQDMDHENMFWYRQDPGLGLRLIYFSYDVKMKEKGDIPEGYSVSREKKERFSLILESASTNQTSMYLCASKDFQNTGELFFGEGSRLTVL.

This clonotype appeared a few times. The chain carries TRBV20-1 and TRBJ1-2, with D possibly being TRBD1 (6 bases). Germline values: CDR1 DFQATT, CDR2 SNEGSKA (reference sequence). This CDR3 has 12 amino acids. With 6 bases removed from V and 9 bases from J, the gap between germline ends came to 17 bases. Written as DNA, the CDR3 is TGCAGTGCCCGGGGGGCCGGCGGAAGCTACACCTTC. Encoded protein: CSARGAGGSYTF.